This T cell receptor beta chain came from a study of Ad26.COV2.S vaccination and SARS-CoV-2 variants. Study details: Sample donor was a member of the COV1001 Ad26.COV2.S trial arm.

Unmatched junction bases numbered 8, after V lost 4 bases and J lost 6 bases. There are 15 residues in the CDR3. Germline lookup yields CDR1 SGHTA and CDR2 FQGNSA. Using immunoSEQ multiplex PCR, the repertoire was profiled, and TCRdb retains in-frame clones only, with some absent. The table records roughly 400,000 clones, about 90% of them present only once. This clone has a handful of counts. Sample treatment: roughly 20 received Ad26.COV2.S at low or high dose, single or two shots; five or six received placebo; per-sample allocation not given. Collection of the samples took place on day 63 after the first injection of vaccine or placebo.

The V and J genes are TRBV7-2 and TRBJ2-1; 8 nucleotides match TRBD2. The sample here was peripheral blood, taken in a trial of Ad26.COV2.S vaccine versus placebo. The source of this sequence is a person aged 18 to 59 who received the Ad26.COV2.S COVID-19 vaccine or a placebo. Here the CDR3 DNA reads TGTGCCAGCAGCTCGCGGGAGGCCGAGGGCAATGAGCAGTTCTTC. Translated: CASSSREAEGNEQFF. Drawing the rest from reference TRBV7-2 and TRBJ2-1, the complete variable domain is GAGVSQSPSNKVTEKGKDVELRCDPISGHTALYWYRQSLGQGLEFLIYFQGNSAPDKSGLPSDRFSAERTGGSVSTLTIQRTQQEDSAVYLCASSSREAEGNEQFFGPGTRLTVL.